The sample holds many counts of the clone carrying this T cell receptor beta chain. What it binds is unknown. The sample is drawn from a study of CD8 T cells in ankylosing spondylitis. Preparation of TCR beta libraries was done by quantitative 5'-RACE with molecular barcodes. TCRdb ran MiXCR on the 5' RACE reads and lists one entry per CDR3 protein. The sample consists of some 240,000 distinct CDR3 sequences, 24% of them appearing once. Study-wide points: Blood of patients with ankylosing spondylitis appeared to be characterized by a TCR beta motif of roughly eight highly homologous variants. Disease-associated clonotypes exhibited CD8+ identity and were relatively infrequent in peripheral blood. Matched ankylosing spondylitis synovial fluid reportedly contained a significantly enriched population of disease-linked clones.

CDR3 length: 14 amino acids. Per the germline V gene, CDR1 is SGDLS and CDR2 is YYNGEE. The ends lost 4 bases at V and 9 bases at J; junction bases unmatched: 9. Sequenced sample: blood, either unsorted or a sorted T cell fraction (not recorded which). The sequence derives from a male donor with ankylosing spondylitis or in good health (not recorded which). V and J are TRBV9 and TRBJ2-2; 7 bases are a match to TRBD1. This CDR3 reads CASSPRQGSRELFF. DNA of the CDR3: TGTGCCAGCAGCCCTCGACAGGGCTCCAGGGAGCTGTTTTTT.